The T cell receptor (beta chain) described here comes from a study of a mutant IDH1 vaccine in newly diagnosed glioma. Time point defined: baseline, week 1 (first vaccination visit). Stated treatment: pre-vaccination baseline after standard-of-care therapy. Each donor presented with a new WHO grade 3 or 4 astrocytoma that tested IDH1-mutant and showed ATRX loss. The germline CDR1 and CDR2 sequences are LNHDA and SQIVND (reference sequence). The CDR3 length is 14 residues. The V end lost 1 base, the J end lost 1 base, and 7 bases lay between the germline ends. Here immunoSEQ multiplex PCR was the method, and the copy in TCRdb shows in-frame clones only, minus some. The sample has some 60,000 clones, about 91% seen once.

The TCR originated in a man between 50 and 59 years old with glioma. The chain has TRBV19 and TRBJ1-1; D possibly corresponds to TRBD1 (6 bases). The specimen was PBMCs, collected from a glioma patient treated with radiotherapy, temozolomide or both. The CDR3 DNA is TGTGCCAGTAGTATAGTGGGACAGAACACTGAAGCTTTCTTT. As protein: CASSIVGQNTEAFF.